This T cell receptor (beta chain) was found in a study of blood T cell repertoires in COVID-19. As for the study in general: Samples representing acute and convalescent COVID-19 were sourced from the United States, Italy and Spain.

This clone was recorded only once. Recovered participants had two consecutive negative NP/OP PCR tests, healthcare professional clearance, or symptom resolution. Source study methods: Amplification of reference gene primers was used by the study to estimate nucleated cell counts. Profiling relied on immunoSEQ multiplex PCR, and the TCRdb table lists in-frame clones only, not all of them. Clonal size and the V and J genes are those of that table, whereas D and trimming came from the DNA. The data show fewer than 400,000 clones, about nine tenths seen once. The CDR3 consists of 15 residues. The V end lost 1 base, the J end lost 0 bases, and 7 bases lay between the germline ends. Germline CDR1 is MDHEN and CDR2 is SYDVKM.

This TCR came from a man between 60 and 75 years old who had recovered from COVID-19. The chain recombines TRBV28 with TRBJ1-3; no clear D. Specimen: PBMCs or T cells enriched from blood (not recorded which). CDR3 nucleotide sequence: TGTGCCAGCAGTTTATCCCAGATCTCTGGAAACACCATATATTTT. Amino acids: CASSLSQISGNTIYF. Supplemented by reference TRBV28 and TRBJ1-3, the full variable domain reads DVKVTQSSRYLVKRTGEKVFLECVQDMDHENMFWYRQDPGLGLRLIYFSYDVKMKEKGDIPEGYSVSREKKERFSLILESASTNQTSMYLCASSLSQISGNTIYFGEGSWLTVV.